This T cell receptor (beta chain) was found in a study of post-analysis software for immune sequencing data. Overall study findings and caveats: The authors found that F measure strongly co-clustered same-batch samples. The five TRBV segments detected at higher frequency in patients than in controls included TRBV5-6, TRBV5-1 and TRBV20-1. Significantly lower normalized Chao1 diversity was found in patients with multiple sclerosis relative to controls.

This CDR3 region has 14 residues. V was clipped by 2 bases and J by 2 bases, with 9 bases between them. Germline lookup yields CDR1 ENHRY and CDR2 SYGVKD. A remark on this clonotype: Its antigen is not identified.

Libraries were made from TCR beta cDNA, and they carried unique molecular identifiers. Input populations of roughly 0.9 to 10 million T cells gave rise to about 480,000 cDNA molecules. TCRdb independently ran MiXCR on the PCR reads; one entry per CDR3 protein. This sample carries more than 450,000 distinct CDR3 sequences, 44% of them seen once, and the ten largest clones take around 1.7%. The sequenced sample consisted of blood. The V gene is TRBV10-3, the J gene TRBJ2-5; D unresolved. The clonotype comes from a girl between 5 and 17 years old with multiple sclerosis. The DNA of the CDR3 is TGTGCCATCAGTGAGCCCCTGGATCAAGAGACCCAGTACTTC. This encodes CAISEPLDQETQYF.